This T cell receptor (beta chain) appears in the sequencing data of a study of patients and donors after allogeneic stem cell transplantation. Germline lookup yields CDR1 DFQATT and CDR2 SNEGSKA (reference sequence). The CDR3 is made up of 13 amino acids. V was pared by 1 base and J by 7 bases, with 14 bases between. One entry per CDR3 protein, called by TCRdb with MiXCR from the RT-PCR reads. The table shows tens of thousands of distinct CDR3 sequences, with roughly 48% occurring only once. This clonotype originated in a human donor who was either an allogeneic HSCT recipient or a stem cell or donor lymphocyte infusion donor (not recorded which). It is not recorded whose cells these are; they may come from a transplant donor. The chain links TRBV20-1 to TRBJ2-7, with D perhaps matching TRBD2 (6 bases). The sample consisted of blood, either unsorted or a sorted T cell fraction (not recorded which). The CDR3 DNA reads TGCAGTGCTAGAGTCCTCGGGGGACCTGAGCAGTACTTC. Translated: CSARVLGGPEQYF.